The clone carrying this T cell receptor beta chain has at least ten counts. Its antigen is unknown. An end of the junction differs from the germline gene, which may be a read error. These data originate in a study of regulatory T cells in long-lasting Graves disease. Study-level results: Thyroid tissue was not studied; only peripheral blood was. Sharing of public clonotypes was greater in persistent patients (2,741) than in new patients (roughly 970).

Both iRepertoire HTBI primers and Arm-PCR of CDR3 regions were used to build the TCR beta libraries. MiXCR was run by TCRdb on the multiplex PCR reads, yielding one entry per CDR3 protein. The sample has about 430,000 distinct CDR3 sequences; over 12% are singletons. This CDR3 is 14 amino acids long. The germline gives CDR1 MNHEY, CDR2 SVGAGI. Time point: newly diagnosed GD, antithyroid drugs for less than 3 months. The TCR library was prepared using RNA isolated from PBMCs. The data were also submitted as part of a second study, on T cells in Graves' hyperthyroidism and ophthalmopathy. From that report: Together with thyroid ultrasound, orbital computed tomography, serum thyroxine and TRAb, clinical symptoms were used for diagnoses. The HTBI primer set was used in a first-round RT-PCR of the TCR CDR3.

The rearrangement links TRBV6-5 to TRBJ2-2; 7 bases line up with TRBD2. The specimen comprised peripheral blood mononuclear cells (PBMCs), sampled at new diagnosis, from a patient treated with antithyroid drugs. The sequence came from a woman between 40 and 55 years old with Graves disease. Here the CDR3 reads CASSSTSNNGELFF. In DNA form, the CDR3 reads TGTGCCAGCAGTTCGACTAGCAACAACGGGGAGCTGTTTTTT.